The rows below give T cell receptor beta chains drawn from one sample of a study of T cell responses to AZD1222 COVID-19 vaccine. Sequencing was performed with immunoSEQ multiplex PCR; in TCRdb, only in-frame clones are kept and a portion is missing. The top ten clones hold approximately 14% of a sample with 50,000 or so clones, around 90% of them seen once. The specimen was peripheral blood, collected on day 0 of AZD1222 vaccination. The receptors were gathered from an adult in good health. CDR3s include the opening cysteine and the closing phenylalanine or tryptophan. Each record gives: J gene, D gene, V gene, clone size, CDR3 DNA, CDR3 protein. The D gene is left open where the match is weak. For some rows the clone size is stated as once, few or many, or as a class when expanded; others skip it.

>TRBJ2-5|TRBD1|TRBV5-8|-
TGTGCCAGCAGCGCGACAGGGGAGAAGACCCAGTACTTC
CASSATGEKTQYF
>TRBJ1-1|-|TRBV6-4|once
TGTGCCAGCAGGACCCGACAGGCCAAAGGCTCGGCTTTCTTT
CASRTRQAKGSAFF
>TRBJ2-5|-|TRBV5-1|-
TGCGCCAGCAGCTTGGAGGCTGTCGGGGTTGAAGAGACCCAGTACTTC
CASSLEAVGVEETQYF
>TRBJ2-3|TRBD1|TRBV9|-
TGTGCCAGCAGCGCTTACAGGGGTCAGGGCACAGATACGCAGTATTTT
CASSAYRGQGTDTQYF
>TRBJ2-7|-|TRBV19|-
TGTGCCAGTAGTATGGGACTTCTCTACGAGCAGTACTTC
CASSMGLLYEQYF
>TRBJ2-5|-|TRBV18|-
TGTGCCAGCTCACCAAGCATAGGGGTCGGGGAGACCCAGTACTTC
CASSPSIGVGETQYF
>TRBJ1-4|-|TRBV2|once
TGTGCCAGCATAAGGTCAACTAATGAAAAACTGTTTTTT
CASIRSTNEKLFF
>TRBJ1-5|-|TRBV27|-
TGTGCCAGCAGTTCACTCAATCAGCCCCAGCATTTT
CASSSLNQPQHF
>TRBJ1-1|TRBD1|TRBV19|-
TGTGCCAGTAGCCAGGGGGCAGGCACTGAAGCTTTCTTT
CASSQGAGTEAFF
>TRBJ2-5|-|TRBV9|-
TGTGCCAGCAGCGTAGCGTCAGTCCAAGAGACCCAGTACTTC
CASSVASVQETQYF